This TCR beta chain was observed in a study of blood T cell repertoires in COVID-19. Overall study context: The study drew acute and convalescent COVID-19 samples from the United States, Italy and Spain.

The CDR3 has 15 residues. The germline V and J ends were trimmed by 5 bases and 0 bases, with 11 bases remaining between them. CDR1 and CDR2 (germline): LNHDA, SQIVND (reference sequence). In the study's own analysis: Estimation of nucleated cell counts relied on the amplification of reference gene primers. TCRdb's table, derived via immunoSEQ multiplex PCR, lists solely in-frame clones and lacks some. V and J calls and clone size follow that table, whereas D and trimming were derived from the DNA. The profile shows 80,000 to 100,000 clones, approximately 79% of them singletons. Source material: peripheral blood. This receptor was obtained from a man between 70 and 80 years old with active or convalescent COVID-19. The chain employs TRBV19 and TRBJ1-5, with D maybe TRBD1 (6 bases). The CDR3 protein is CASSSDRYSNQPQHF. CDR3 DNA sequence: TGTGCCAGTAGTTCGGACAGATATAGCAATCAGCCCCAGCATTTT.